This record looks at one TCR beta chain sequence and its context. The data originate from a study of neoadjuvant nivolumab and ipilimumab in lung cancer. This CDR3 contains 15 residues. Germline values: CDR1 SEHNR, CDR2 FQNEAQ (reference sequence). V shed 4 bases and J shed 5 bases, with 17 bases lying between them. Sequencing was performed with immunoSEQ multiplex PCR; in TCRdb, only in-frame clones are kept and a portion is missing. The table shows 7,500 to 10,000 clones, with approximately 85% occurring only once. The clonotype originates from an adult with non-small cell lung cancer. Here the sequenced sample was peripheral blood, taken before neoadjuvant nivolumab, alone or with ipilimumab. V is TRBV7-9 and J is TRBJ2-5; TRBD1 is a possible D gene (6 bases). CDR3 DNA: TGTGCCAGCAGCTCCCCACAGGGCGCGGAGGAGACCCAGTACTTC. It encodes CASSSPQGAEETQYF. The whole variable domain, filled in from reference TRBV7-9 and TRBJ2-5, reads DTGVSQNPRHKITKRGQNVTFRCDPISEHNRLYWYRQTLGQGPEFLTYFQNEAQLEKSRLLSDRFSAERPKGSFSTLEIQRTEQGDSAMYLCASSSPQGAEETQYFGPGTRLLVL.